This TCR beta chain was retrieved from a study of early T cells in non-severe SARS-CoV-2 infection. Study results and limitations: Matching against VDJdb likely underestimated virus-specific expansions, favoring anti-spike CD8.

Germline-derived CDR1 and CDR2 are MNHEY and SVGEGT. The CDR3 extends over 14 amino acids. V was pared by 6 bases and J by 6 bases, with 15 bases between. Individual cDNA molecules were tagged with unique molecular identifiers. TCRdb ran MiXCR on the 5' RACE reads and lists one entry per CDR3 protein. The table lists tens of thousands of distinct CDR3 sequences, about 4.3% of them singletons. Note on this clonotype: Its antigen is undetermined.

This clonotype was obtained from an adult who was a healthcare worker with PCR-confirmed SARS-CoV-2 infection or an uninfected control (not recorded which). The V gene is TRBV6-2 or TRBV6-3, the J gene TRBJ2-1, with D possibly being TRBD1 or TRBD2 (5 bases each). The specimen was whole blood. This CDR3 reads CASSLGVWRNEQFF. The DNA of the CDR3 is TGTGCCAGCAGCCTGGGGGTCTGGCGCAATGAGCAGTTCTTC.